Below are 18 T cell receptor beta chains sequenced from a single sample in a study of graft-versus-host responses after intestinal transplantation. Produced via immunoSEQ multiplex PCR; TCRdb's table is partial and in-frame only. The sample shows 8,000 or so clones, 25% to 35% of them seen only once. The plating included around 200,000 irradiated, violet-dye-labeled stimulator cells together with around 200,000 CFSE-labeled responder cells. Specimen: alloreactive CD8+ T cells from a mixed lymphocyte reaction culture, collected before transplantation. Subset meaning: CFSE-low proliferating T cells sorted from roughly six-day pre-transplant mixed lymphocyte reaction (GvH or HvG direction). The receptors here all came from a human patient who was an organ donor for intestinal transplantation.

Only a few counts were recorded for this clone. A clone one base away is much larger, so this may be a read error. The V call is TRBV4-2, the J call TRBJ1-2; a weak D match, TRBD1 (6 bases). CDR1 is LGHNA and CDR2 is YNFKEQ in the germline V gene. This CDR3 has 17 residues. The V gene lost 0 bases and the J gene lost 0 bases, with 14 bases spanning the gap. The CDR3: CASSQDSWDIANYGYTF. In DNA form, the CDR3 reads TGTGCCAGCAGCCAAGATAGTTGGGACATAGCTAACTATGGCTACACCTTC.

CDR3 in amino acids: CSVGPNSNGELFF. CDR3 nucleotide sequence: TGCAGCGTTGGTCCTAATTCCAACGGGGAGCTGTTTTTT. The chain joins TRBV29-1 to TRBJ2-2; D gene unclear. Per germline, CDR1 SQVTM and CDR2 ANQGSEA. V lost 4 bases and J lost 7, with 13 bases in between. The CDR3 is 13 amino acids.

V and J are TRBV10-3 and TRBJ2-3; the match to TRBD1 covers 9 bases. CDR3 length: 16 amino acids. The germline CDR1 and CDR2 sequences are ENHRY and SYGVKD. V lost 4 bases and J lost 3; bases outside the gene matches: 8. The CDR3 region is CAISAIGQGMTDTQYF. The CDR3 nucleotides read TGTGCCATCAGTGCTATCGGACAGGGGATGACAGATACGCAGTATTTT.

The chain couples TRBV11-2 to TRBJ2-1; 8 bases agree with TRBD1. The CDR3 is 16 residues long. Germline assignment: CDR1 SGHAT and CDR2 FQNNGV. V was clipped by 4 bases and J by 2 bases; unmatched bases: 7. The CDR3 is CASSYPSDRAYNEQFF. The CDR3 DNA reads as TGTGCCAGCAGCTACCCCTCGGACAGGGCCTACAATGAGCAGTTCTTC.

The CDR3 loop is CASSQNAGLTKPELVVEAFF. In nucleotides, the CDR3 is TGCGCCAGCAGTCAAAACGCGGGGCTGACGAAACCCGAACTGGTAGTCGAAGCTTTCTTT. The rearrangement links TRBV23-1 to TRBJ1-1, with D perhaps TRBD1 (5 bases). TRBV23-1 is an ORF; its function is uncertain. With 2 bases removed from V and 8 bases from J, the gap between germline ends came to 33 bases. There are 20 residues in the CDR3.

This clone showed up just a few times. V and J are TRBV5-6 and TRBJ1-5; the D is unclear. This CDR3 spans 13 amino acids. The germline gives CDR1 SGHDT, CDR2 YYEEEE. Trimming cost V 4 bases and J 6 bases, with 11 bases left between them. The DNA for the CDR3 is TGTGCCAGCAGCAGACACAGATTTCAGCCCCAGCATTTT. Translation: CASSRHRFQPQHF.

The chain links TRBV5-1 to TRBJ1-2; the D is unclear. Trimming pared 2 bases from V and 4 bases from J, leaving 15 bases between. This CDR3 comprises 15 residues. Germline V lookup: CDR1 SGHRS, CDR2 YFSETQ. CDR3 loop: CASSLILRRSYGYTF. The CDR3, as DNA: TGCGCCAGCAGCTTAATACTCAGGCGAAGCTATGGCTACACCTTC.

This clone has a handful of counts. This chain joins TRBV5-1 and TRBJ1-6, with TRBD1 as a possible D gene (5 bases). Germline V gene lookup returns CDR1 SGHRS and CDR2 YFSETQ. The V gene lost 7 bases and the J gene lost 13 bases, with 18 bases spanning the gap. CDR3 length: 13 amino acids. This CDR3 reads CASGHRPSWPLHF. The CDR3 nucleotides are TGCGCCAGCGGGCACAGGCCCTCCTGGCCCCTCCACTTT.

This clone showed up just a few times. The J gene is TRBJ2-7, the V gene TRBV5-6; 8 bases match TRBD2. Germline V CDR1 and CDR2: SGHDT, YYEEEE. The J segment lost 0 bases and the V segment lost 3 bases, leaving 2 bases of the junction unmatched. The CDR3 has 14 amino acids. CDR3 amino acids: CASSYLAGSYEQYF. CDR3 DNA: TGTGCCAGCAGCTACCTAGCGGGCTCCTACGAGCAGTACTTC.

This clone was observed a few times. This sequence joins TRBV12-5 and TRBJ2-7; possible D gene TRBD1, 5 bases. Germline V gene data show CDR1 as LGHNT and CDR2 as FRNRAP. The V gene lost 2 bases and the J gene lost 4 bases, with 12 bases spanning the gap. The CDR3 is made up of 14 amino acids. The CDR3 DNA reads TGTGCTAGTGGTTTGAGGGGCCTTCGGTACGAGCAGTACTTC. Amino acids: CASGLRGLRYEQYF.

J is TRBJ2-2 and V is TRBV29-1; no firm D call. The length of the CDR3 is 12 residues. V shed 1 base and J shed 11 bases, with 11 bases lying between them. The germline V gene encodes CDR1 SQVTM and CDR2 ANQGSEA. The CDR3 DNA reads TGCAGCGTTGAAGTACAGCCCCGAGAGCTGTTTTTT. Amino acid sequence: CSVEVQPRELFF.

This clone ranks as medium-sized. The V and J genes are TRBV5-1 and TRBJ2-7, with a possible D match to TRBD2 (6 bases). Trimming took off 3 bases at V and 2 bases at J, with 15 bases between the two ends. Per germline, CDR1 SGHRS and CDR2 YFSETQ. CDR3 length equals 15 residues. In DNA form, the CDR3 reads TGCGCCAGCAGCTCAACAACCGGGGGAGCCTACGAGCAGTACTTC. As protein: CASSSTTGGAYEQYF.

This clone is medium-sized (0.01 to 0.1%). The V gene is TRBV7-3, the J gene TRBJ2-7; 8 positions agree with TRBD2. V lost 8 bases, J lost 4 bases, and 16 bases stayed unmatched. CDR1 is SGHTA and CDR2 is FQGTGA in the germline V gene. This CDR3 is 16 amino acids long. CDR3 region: CASCFGGGGRWYEQYF. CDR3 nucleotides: TGTGCCAGCTGTTTCGGGGGTGGCGGGAGGTGGTACGAGCAGTACTTC.

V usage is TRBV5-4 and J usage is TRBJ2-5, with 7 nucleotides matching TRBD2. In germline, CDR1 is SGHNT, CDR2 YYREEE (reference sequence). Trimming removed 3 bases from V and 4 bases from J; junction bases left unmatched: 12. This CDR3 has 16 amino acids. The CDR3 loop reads CASSSCPRLAGETQYF. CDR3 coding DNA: TGTGCCAGCAGCTCCTGCCCCCGACTAGCCGGAGAGACCCAGTACTTC.

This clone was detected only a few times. The chain's CDR3 is CASSFQFSYEQYF. The CDR3 DNA reads as TGTGCCAGCAGCTTTCAATTCTCCTACGAGCAGTACTTC. The chain combines TRBV7-8 with TRBJ2-7; D is undetermined. This CDR3 spans 13 amino acids. The V gene's germline CDR1 is SGHVS and CDR2 FQNEAQ. The V gene lost 3 bases and the J gene lost 0 bases, with 6 bases spanning the gap.

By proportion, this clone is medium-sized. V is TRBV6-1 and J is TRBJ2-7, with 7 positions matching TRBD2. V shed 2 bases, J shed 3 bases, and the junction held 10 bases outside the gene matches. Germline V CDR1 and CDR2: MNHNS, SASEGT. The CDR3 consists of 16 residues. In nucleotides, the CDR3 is TGTGCCAGCAGTGAATTTTGGGAGGGCCAGTTCTACGAGCAGTACTTC. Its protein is CASSEFWEGQFYEQYF.

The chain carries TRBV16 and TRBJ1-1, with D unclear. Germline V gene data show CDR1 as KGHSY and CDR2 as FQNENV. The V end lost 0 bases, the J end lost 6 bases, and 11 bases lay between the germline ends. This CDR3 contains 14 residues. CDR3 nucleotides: TGTGCCAGCAGCCAATCTGGAGGGATCCCTGAAGCTTTCTTT. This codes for CASSQSGGIPEAFF.

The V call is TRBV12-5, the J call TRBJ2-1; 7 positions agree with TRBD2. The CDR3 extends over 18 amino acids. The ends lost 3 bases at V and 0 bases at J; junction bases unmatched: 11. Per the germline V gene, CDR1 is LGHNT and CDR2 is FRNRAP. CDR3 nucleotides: TGTGCTAGTGGTTTTGAGTTACTCGGACTAGACTCCTACAATGAGCAGTTCTTC. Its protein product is CASGFELLGLDSYNEQFF.